One and the same sample provided the 23 T cell receptor beta chains below, sequenced in a study of neurological immune-mediated disorders. A single record per CDR3 protein comes from TCRdb applying MiXCR to the 5' RACE reads. The sample lists 90,000 to 150,000 distinct CDR3 sequences; 3% to 3.5% were seen once. The sample taken for sequencing was PBMCs. These receptor sequences come from a woman in her twenties or thirties with multiple sclerosis.

This clonotype was observed at least ten times. The CDR3 nucleotides are TGTGCCAGCAGATCCGACGGGAATCAGCCCCAGCATTTT. This translates into CASRSDGNQPQHF. V and J are TRBV6-2 or TRBV6-3 and TRBJ1-5; D is ambiguous. Germline V gene lookup returns CDR1 MNHEY and CDR2 SVGEGT. CDR3 length: 13 residues. The V end was cut by 6 bases, the J end by 4 bases, with 10 bases between.

In the case of this clonotype: It may be a read error: a sequence one base away is much more abundant. This sequence joins TRBV3-1 and TRBJ1-1, with TRBD1 as a possible D gene (5 bases). CDR1 and CDR2 from the germline V gene are LGHDT and YNNKEL (reference sequence). Trimming left V 4 bases short and J 0 bases short, with 15 bases between. This CDR3 has 16 residues. The CDR3 reads CASSLVGRTVNTEAFF. CDR3 DNA: TGTGCCAGCAGCCTTGTGGGGCGAACGGTGAACACTGAAGCTTTCTTT.

This clonotype has ten or more counts. J is TRBJ1-5 and V is TRBV29-1; no clear D gene. This CDR3 is built from 13 residues. V was cut by 4 bases and J by 5 bases, with 12 bases left in between. CDR1 and CDR2 (germline): SQVTM, ANQGSEA. CDR3 residues: CSVGSGEDQPQHF. The CDR3 coding sequence is TGCAGCGTTGGGTCAGGCGAAGATCAGCCCCAGCATTTT.

This clonotype occurred many times. The chain couples TRBV7-2 to TRBJ2-5; the D is unclear. CDR3 length equals 11 residues. Germline CDR1 SGHTA, CDR2 FQGNSA. The V gene lost 7 bases and the J gene lost 5 bases, with 8 bases spanning the gap. In DNA form, the CDR3 reads TGTGCCAGCACCGGGCGGGAGACCCAGTACTTC. Its translation: CASTGRETQYF.

This clonotype was counted at least ten times. The J gene is TRBJ1-1, the V gene TRBV20-1, with 10 positions matching TRBD1. J lost 2 bases, V lost 6 bases, and 9 bases had no gene match. This CDR3 has 15 residues. The germline gives CDR1 DFQATT, CDR2 SNEGSKA (reference sequence). The CDR3 is CSARPGTGDNTEAFF. In DNA, the CDR3 is TGCAGTGCACGTCCCGGGACAGGGGACAACACTGAAGCTTTCTTT.

This clonotype was detected many times. The chain uses TRBV5-6 and TRBJ2-3, with a weak D call TRBD2 (5 bases). The V gene lost 0 bases and the J gene lost 2 bases, with 7 bases spanning the gap. The germline V gene encodes CDR1 SGHDT and CDR2 YYEEEE. CDR3 length: 14 amino acids. The CDR3 region has the DNA TGTGCCAGCAGCTTGGGCGGGCACACAGATACGCAGTATTTT. It translates to CASSLGGHTDTQYF.

This clonotype was counted at least ten times. The rearrangement uses TRBV10-3 and TRBJ2-7; D unclear. Trimming took off 4 bases at V and 1 base at J, with 11 bases between the two ends. The length of the CDR3 is 14 residues. Germline CDR1 is ENHRY and CDR2 is SYGVKD. CDR3 loop: CAISGNHTSYEQYF. As DNA, the CDR3 is TGTGCCATCAGTGGTAACCATACGTCCTACGAGCAGTACTTC.

This clonotype came up many times. CDR3 region: CASSAETGGAAKNIQYF. Written as DNA, the CDR3 is TGTGCCAGCAGCGCCGAGACAGGGGGCGCAGCCAAAAACATTCAGTACTTC. J is TRBJ2-4 and V is TRBV5-5, with 10 bases fitting TRBD1. Germline V gene sequence: CDR1 SGHKS, CDR2 YYEKEE (reference sequence). This CDR3 is 17 amino acids long. The trim removed 4 bases at V and 0 bases at J, leaving 7 bases unmatched.

Comment on this clonotype: Sequence at one end of the junction differs from germline and may be a read error. The V call is TRBV20-1, the J call TRBJ2-7, with a weak D call TRBD2 (6 bases). From germline, CDR1 is DFQATT and CDR2 SNEGSKA (reference sequence). The CDR3 is 14 amino acids. CDR3 loop: CSAMGLSMVHEQYF. CDR3 nucleotides: TGTAGTGCTATGGGACTCTCTATGGTCCACGAGCAGTACTTC.

This clonotype has ten or more counts. The CDR3 is CASRAGHQETQYF. As DNA, the CDR3 is TGTGCCAGCAGGGCCGGGCATCAAGAGACCCAGTACTTC. The chain links TRBV7-2 to TRBJ2-5; D gene uncertain. Germline V gene lookup returns CDR1 SGHTA and CDR2 FQGNSA. The V and J ends lost 6 bases and 2 bases respectively, with 10 bases between them. There are 13 residues in the CDR3.

This clonotype was counted at least ten times. The J gene is TRBJ1-2, the V gene TRBV29-1; D possibly corresponds to TRBD1 (6 bases). Looked up from germline, CDR1 is SQVTM and CDR2 is ANQGSEA. The CDR3 loop spans 12 amino acids. Trimming removed 5 bases from V and 7 bases from J, with 14 bases in between. For the CDR3, the DNA is TGCAGCGTTCAGGGGCTCCGTGGTGGCTACACCTTC. Translation: CSVQGLRGGYTF. Full variable domain (outside the CDR3, taken from reference TRBV29-1 and TRBJ1-2): SAVISQKPSRDICQRGTSLTIQCQVDSQVTMMFWYRQQPGQSLTLIATANQGSEATYESGFVIDKFPISRPNLTFSTLTVSNMSPEDSSIYLCSVQGLRGGYTFGSGTRLTVV.

This clonotype was counted at least ten times. The V call is TRBV29-1, the J call TRBJ2-4; D is unresolved. The CDR3 loop spans 12 amino acids. V lost 2 bases and J 9 bases, leaving 11 bases between the germline ends. CDR1 is SQVTM and CDR2 is ANQGSEA in the germline V gene. This chain's CDR3 is CSVENTDGIQYF. CDR3 sequence (DNA): TGCAGCGTTGAAAACACGGACGGCATTCAGTACTTC.

This clonotype appeared many times. This may be a read error: a much more frequent sequence differs by one nucleotide. The chain has TRBV7-8 and TRBJ2-5; 7 bases match TRBD2. The CDR3 is 12 amino acids. Germline CDR1 and CDR2: SGHVS and FQNEAQ. The CDR3 DNA reads as TGTGTCAGCAGCTTAGCGGGAGAGACCCAGTACTTC. Translated, it gives CVSSLAGETQYF.

This clonotype was seen a handful of times. The J gene is TRBJ1-1, the V gene TRBV2; perhaps TRBD1 as D (5 bases). V was trimmed by 10 bases and J by 1 base, leaving 13 bases between them. CDR3 size: 13 residues. Germline V gene lookup returns CDR1 SNHLY and CDR2 FYNNEI. In nucleotides, the CDR3 is TGTGCCAACTACAGGATCCCGAACACTGAAGCTTTCTTT. It encodes CANYRIPNTEAFF.

This clonotype came up many times. This sequence joins TRBV7-9 and TRBJ2-5; D is undetermined. Germline V gene sequence: CDR1 SEHNR, CDR2 FQNEAQ (reference sequence). Deletions cut 0 bases from V and 2 bases from J, with 10 bases between. The CDR3 extends over 15 amino acids. The CDR3 DNA reads as TGTGCCAGCAGCTTAGCGCGGACGGATCAAGAGACCCAGTACTTC. The encoded protein is CASSLARTDQETQYF.

This clonotype appeared a few times. The chain carries TRBV4-2 and TRBJ1-6; D is possibly TRBD1 (5 bases). The CDR3 sequence is 16 residues long. Trimming removed 0 bases from V and 8 bases from J, with 14 bases in between. CDR1 and CDR2 (germline): LGHNA, YNFKEQ. In nucleotides, the CDR3 is TGTGCCAGCAGCCAAGAGGCAGGAGAGGGGTATTCACCCCTCCACTTT. Its translation: CASSQEAGEGYSPLHF.

This clonotype was observed many times. The chain uses TRBV15 and TRBJ2-6, with 9 bases matching TRBD1. CDR3 length: 18 residues. In germline, CDR1 is LNHNV, CDR2 YYDKDF (reference sequence). With 2 bases clipped from V and 0 bases from J, the junction kept 5 bases outside the gene matches. The CDR3 nucleotides are TGTGCCACCAGCAGACCGGACAGGGGAATCTCTGGGGCCAACGTCCTGACTTTC. Protein: CATSRPDRGISGANVLTF.

In its sample, this clonotype was seen many times. V usage is TRBV27 and J usage is TRBJ2-3, with D possibly matching TRBD1 (7 bases). Looked up from germline, CDR1 is MNHEY and CDR2 is SMNVEV (reference sequence). V lost 3 bases and J 1 base, leaving 11 bases between the germline ends. The CDR3 is made up of 15 amino acids. The CDR3 here is CASSFGRGGTDTQYF. The CDR3 nucleotides are TGTGCCAGCAGTTTCGGCAGGGGGGGCACAGATACGCAGTATTTT.

This clonotype was counted many times. The rearrangement links TRBV19 to TRBJ2-6; TRBD1 might be the D (6 bases). Trimming took 0 bases from V and 2 from J, leaving 11 bases between them. CDR1 and CDR2 (germline): LNHDA, SQIVND (reference sequence). The CDR3 spans 17 residues. The CDR3 protein is CASSIEGALAGANVLTF. The DNA of the CDR3 is TGTGCCAGTAGTATAGAGGGGGCGCTAGCTGGGGCCAACGTCCTGACTTTC.

This clonotype is labeled medium-sized. This chain joins TRBV6-4 and TRBJ2-3; 7 positions match TRBD1. The CDR3 consists of 14 residues. V gave up 3 bases and J gave up 4 bases; unmatched junction bases: 4. Looked up from germline, CDR1 is MRHNA and CDR2 is SNTAGT. CDR3 nucleotide sequence: TGTGCCAGCAGTGAAGGGGGCGCCCCAGATACGCAGTATTTT. Amino acid sequence: CASSEGGAPDTQYF.

The chain has TRBV11-3 and TRBJ2-1, with D unresolved. CDR1 and CDR2 (germline): SGHNT, YENEEA. This CDR3 comprises 15 residues. The ends were cut back, 3 bases at V and 3 bases at J, with 12 bases in the middle. The CDR3, as DNA: TGTGCCAGCAGCTTCAGGACGGGTGGCTACAATGAGCAGTTCTTC. Protein: CASSFRTGGYNEQFF.

This clonotype was seen ten or more times. This sequence joins TRBV12-3 or TRBV12-4 and TRBJ1-1; the D is unclear. V lost 5 bases and J lost 1, with 8 bases in between. This CDR3 is built from 13 residues. The DNA of the CDR3 is TGTGCCAGCAGTCAATCACGGAACACTGAAGCTTTCTTT. This sequence encodes CASSQSRNTEAFF.

This clonotype was recorded at least ten times. The CDR3: CASSQDRTGGDIGELFF. CDR3 sequence (DNA): TGTGCCAGCAGCCAAGATAGAACAGGGGGCGACATCGGGGAGCTGTTTTTT. V usage is TRBV3-1 and J usage is TRBJ2-2, with 9 bases fitting TRBD1. The V gene's germline CDR1 is LGHDT and CDR2 YNNKEL (reference sequence). V lost 0 bases, J lost 7 bases, and 9 bases stayed unmatched. The CDR3 length is 17 residues.